This TCR beta chain comes out of a study of Graves' ophthalmopathy and Graves' hyperthyroidism. Whole-study results and caveats: Thyroid clonotypes that were expanded above 0.001 frequency mostly also appeared in blood.

This clonotype was seen at least ten times. Antigen unknown. RNA transcripts were the template, and TCR beta CDR3 regions were amplified from them. First-round RT-PCR relied on HTBI primers, and a second-round multiplex PCR came next. In TCRdb, the multiplex PCR reads were re-called with MiXCR into one record per CDR3 protein. The repertoire consists of more than 300,000 distinct CDR3 sequences, with about a sixth occurring once and the leading ten covering roughly 2.4%. J gave up 0 bases and V 9 bases, and 13 bases lay outside the gene matches. This CDR3 is 17 amino acids long. Germline CDR1 KGHDR, CDR2 SFDVKD. Hyperthyroidism patients, aged 18 to 65, were newly diagnosed, under 2 months' duration. The diagnosis was founded upon clinical symptoms, serum thyroxine, TRAb, thyroid ultrasound and orbital computed tomography. From fresh peripheral blood, around 9.3 ml in volume, the PBMCs were obtained.

Source material: peripheral blood. This TCR was sampled from an adult woman with stable Graves' hyperthyroidism. V gene TRBV24-1 combines with J gene TRBJ2-5, with TRBD1 identical over 9 bases. The CDR3 region has the DNA TGTGCCACCTGGGGGACAGGGCGGAATCGGTACCAAGAGACCCAGTACTTC. Its translation: CATWGTGRNRYQETQYF.